This passage covers 27 T cell receptor beta chains from one sample sequenced in a study of CD8+CD57+ T cells in acquired aplastic anemia (dated by TCRdb to 2016 to 2019). Sequenced on an Illumina HiSeq 2000. Genomic DNA served as template for TCR beta VDJ combination and CDR3 sequence profiling. TCRdb reprocessing: public reads trimmed at Q25 with fastp, clones called with MiXCR, in-frame beta chains kept. Entries are consolidated by CDR3 protein sequence, retaining the most common genes and DNA. The sample records 200,000 to 250,000 distinct CDR3 sequences, 34% of which are singletons. Of the sample, approximately 1.2% falls within the top ten clones. Sequencing was performed on sorted CD4+, CD8+, or CD8+CD57+ T cells (not recorded which) from PBMCs. These receptors originate from a human donor in good health, serving as a control.

This clonotype was seen just once. V and J are TRBV29-1 and TRBJ1-2, with 8 positions matching TRBD1. V was pared by 5 bases and J by 12 bases, with 8 bases of the junction left unmatched. CDR1 and CDR2 from the germline V gene are SQVTM and ANQGSEA. This CDR3 has 11 amino acids. The CDR3, as DNA: TGCAGCGTTTCAGGACAGGGAGGAAACACCTTC. Its translation is CSVSGQGGNTF.

The rearrangement links TRBV19 to TRBJ1-1; no clear D. CDR3 length: 14 residues. Between the trimmed V and J ends, which lost 3 bases and 1 base, there was a span of 9 bases. Germline V lookup: CDR1 LNHDA, CDR2 SQIVND (reference sequence). The CDR3 sequence: CASSIRGPNTEAFF. DNA for the CDR3: TGTGCCAGTAGTATCAGAGGGCCGAACACTGAAGCTTTCTTT.

In this sample, this clonotype turned up many times. The chain is built from TRBV19 and TRBJ1-4; 8 bases fit TRBD1. Germline V CDR1 and CDR2: LNHDA, SQIVND (reference sequence). The CDR3 contains 15 residues. V was clipped by 5 bases and J by 8 bases; unmatched bases: 10. CDR3 loop: CASSVGQGGNEKLFF. The CDR3 nucleotides read TGTGCCAGTAGTGTCGGACAGGGAGGTAACGAAAAACTGTTTTTT.

This clonotype was seen a single time. Lacking the conserved final phenylalanine or tryptophan, this CDR3 likely reflects a read error. The chain employs TRBV5-4 and TRBJ2-2; D perhaps matches TRBD1 (5 bases). CDR3 size: 15 residues. Trimming removed 4 bases at V and 1 base at J, with 11 bases between. CDR1 SGHNT and CDR2 YYREEE come from the germline V gene (reference sequence). The CDR3 protein is CASSARDRNTGELFS. In DNA form, the CDR3 reads TGTGCCAGCAGCGCGCGCGACAGGAACACCGGGGAGCTGTTTTCT.

As to this clonotype: The final CDR3 position lacks the conserved phenylalanine or tryptophan, pointing to a likely read error. The J gene is TRBJ1-6, the V gene TRBV24-1, with D perhaps TRBD1 (6 bases). This CDR3 region has 17 residues. Per germline, CDR1 KGHDR and CDR2 SFDVKD. The V gene lost 3 bases and the J gene lost 0 bases, with 11 bases spanning the gap. CDR3 in DNA: TGTGCCACCAGTGATGGGGGGCTCAGCTCCTATAATTCACCCCTCCACTTA. Its protein is CATSDGGLSSYNSPLHL.

This chain connects TRBV19 to TRBJ2-5; a weak D match, TRBD1 (6 bases). The CDR3 is 14 amino acids. Germline CDR1 reads LNHDA; CDR2 reads SQIVND (reference sequence). Trimming cost V 7 bases and J 5 bases, with 17 bases left between them. Here the CDR3 reads CASTHDRSGETQYF. CDR3 bases: TGTGCCAGTACTCACGACAGGTCGGGGGAGACCCAGTACTTC.

This chain links TRBV20-1 with TRBJ2-7, with 10 nucleotides matching TRBD2. The CDR3 spans 16 residues. CDR1 and CDR2 from the germline V gene are DFQATT and SNEGSKA (reference sequence). V shed 0 bases, J shed 0 bases, and the junction held 5 bases outside the gene matches. The chain's CDR3 is CSARDLTSGDSYEQYF. The CDR3 DNA sequence: TGCAGTGCTAGAGATTTAACTAGCGGGGACTCCTACGAGCAGTACTTC.

A remark on this clonotype: A much larger clone sits a single nucleotide away, making a read error possible. The chain links TRBV19 to TRBJ1-5; 10 positions agree with TRBD1. Germline CDR1 reads LNHDA; CDR2 reads SQIVND (reference sequence). V lost 4 bases and J lost 11; bases outside the gene matches: 8. This CDR3 has 14 residues. In nucleotides, the CDR3 is TGTGCCAGTAGTAAGACAGGGGGCCAAGAGACCCAGCATTTT. This encodes CASSKTGGQETQHF.

The chain carries TRBV10-3 and TRBJ2-1; TRBD2 aligns across 11 bases. Per germline, CDR1 ENHRY and CDR2 SYGVKD. This CDR3 contains 14 residues. After removal of 5 bases from V and 7 bases from J, the junction contained 4 bases not matched to a gene. The CDR3 loop reads CAISRIAGGNEQFF. The CDR3 DNA reads as TGTGCCATCAGTCGGATAGCGGGAGGGAATGAGCAGTTCTTC.

As DNA, the CDR3 is TGTGCCAGTAGTATAGCTGGGGAGGGAAGAGCTTTCTTT. This encodes CASSIAGEGRAFF. The gene calls are TRBV19 and TRBJ1-1, with D unclear. Germline V gene lookup returns CDR1 LNHDA and CDR2 SQIVND (reference sequence). There are 13 residues in the CDR3. The ends were cut back, 1 base at V and 10 bases at J, with 13 bases in the middle.

The V and J genes are TRBV5-4 and TRBJ1-1, with a possible D match to TRBD1 (5 bases). V was shortened by 0 bases and J by 4 bases, with 13 bases between the two germline ends. CDR3 length: 15 residues. The germline gives CDR1 SGHNT, CDR2 YYREEE (reference sequence). The CDR3 region is CASSLGGTLSTEAFF. The CDR3 DNA reads as TGTGCCAGCAGCTTGGGTGGGACTTTGAGCACTGAAGCTTTCTTT.

This clonotype was counted a few times. This sequence joins TRBV27 and TRBJ1-2, with D uncertain. V was pared by 3 bases and J by 10 bases, with 9 bases between. This CDR3 contains 11 residues. CDR1 MNHEY and CDR2 SMNVEV come from the germline V gene (reference sequence). CDR3 region: CASSFGRFYTF. The DNA for the CDR3 is TGTGCCAGCAGTTTTGGGAGGTTCTACACCTTC.

The chain couples TRBV29-1 to TRBJ2-7, with a weak D call TRBD1 (5 bases). This CDR3 region has 13 residues. The V gene's germline CDR1 is SQVTM and CDR2 ANQGSEA. The ends were cut back, 4 bases at V and 2 bases at J, with 12 bases in the middle. CDR3 in DNA: TGCAGCGTTGCTGTCCAGGGCCCCTACGAGCAGTACTTC. This gives the protein CSVAVQGPYEQYF.

A few counts support this clonotype. This CDR3 is CASSLGSFAGISYEQYF. The CDR3 DNA reads as TGCGCCAGCAGCTTGGGCTCCTTTGCGGGGATCTCCTACGAGCAGTACTTC. The chain employs TRBV5-1 and TRBJ2-7; D possibly corresponds to TRBD2 (6 bases). The ends were cut back, 0 bases at V and 0 bases at J, with 16 bases in the middle. CDR1 is SGHRS, CDR2 YFSETQ, per germline. The CDR3 spans 17 residues. Complete variable domain (other parts from reference TRBV5-1 and TRBJ2-7): KAGVTQTPRYLIKTRGQQVTLSCSPISGHRSVSWYQQTPGQGLQFLFEYFSETQRNKGNFPGRFSGRQFSNSRSEMNVSTLELGDSALYLCASSLGSFAGISYEQYFGPGTRLTVT.

A note on this clonotype: With a much larger clone just one base away, this may be a read error. This chain links TRBV9 with TRBJ1-1; D gene uncertain. V was pared by 3 bases and J by 1 base, with 10 bases between. Germline CDR1 SGDLS, CDR2 YYNGEE. CDR3 length: 14 amino acids. CDR3 in amino acids: CASSGEPRNTEAFF. Written as DNA, the CDR3 is TGTGCCAGCAGCGGAGAACCCAGGAACACTGAAGCTTTCTTT.

This clonotype was seen at least ten times. The chain couples TRBV19 to TRBJ2-1; D gene unclear. Trimming cost V 3 bases and J 7 bases, with 7 bases left between them. The CDR3 consists of 12 residues. CDR1 is LNHDA and CDR2 is SQIVND in the germline V gene (reference sequence). This chain's CDR3 is CASSILGNEQFF. CDR3 bases: TGTGCCAGTAGTATCCTCGGAAATGAGCAGTTCTTC.

The rearrangement joins TRBV10-3 to TRBJ2-7; D not certain. The CDR3 consists of 12 residues. Trimming removed 10 bases at V and 2 bases at J, with 12 bases between. From germline, CDR1 is ENHRY and CDR2 SYGVKD. The CDR3, as DNA: TGTGCCAGCAGCTGGCGGACCTACGAGCAGTACTTC. The encoded protein is CASSWRTYEQYF.

Of note for this clonotype: As the CDR3 is not closed by the conserved phenylalanine or tryptophan, this likely results from a read error. This rearrangement joins TRBV4-1 to TRBJ1-1; D unclear. The CDR3 totals 12 residues. CDR1 is MGHRA and CDR2 is YSYEKL in the germline V gene. CDR3 region: CASNQRGQEAFL. For the CDR3, the DNA is TGCGCCAGCAACCAACGTGGGCAAGAAGCTTTCCTT.

This rearrangement joins TRBV11-2 to TRBJ1-1, with D hard to call. V lost 5 bases and J lost 1, with 11 bases in between. Germline lookup yields CDR1 SGHAT and CDR2 FQNNGV. This CDR3 region has 14 residues. The DNA of the CDR3 is TGTGCCAGCAGCCCCCTTCGCGGGAACACTGAAGCTTTCTTT. It yields the protein CASSPLRGNTEAFF.

This clonotype was detected ten times or more. The chain has TRBV9 and TRBJ1-1; D might be TRBD1 (5 bases). The CDR3 runs to 16 residues. CDR1 is SGDLS and CDR2 is YYNGEE in the germline V gene. Trimming cost V 0 bases and J 1 base, with 13 bases left between them. The CDR3 sequence: CASSVVRLGGNTEAFF. Written as DNA, the CDR3 is TGTGCCAGCAGCGTAGTCCGACTCGGGGGGAACACTGAAGCTTTCTTT.

This clonotype occurred a few times. With a much larger clone just one base away, this may be a read error. This chain uses TRBV7-3 with TRBJ1-2; weak D call: TRBD1 (5 bases). This CDR3 is built from 15 residues. From germline, CDR1 is SGHTA and CDR2 FQGTGA. In DNA, the CDR3 is TGTGCCCGCAGCGGGAGACAGACCCTAGGCTATGGCTACACCTTC. This codes for CARSGRQTLGYGYTF.

This clonotype came up many times. V usage is TRBV5-1 and J usage is TRBJ2-7; D is unclear. The V gene lost 0 bases and the J gene lost 1 base, with 5 bases spanning the gap. In germline, CDR1 is SGHRS, CDR2 YFSETQ. The CDR3 is 13 residues long. The CDR3 loop is CASSLASSYEQYF. Here the CDR3 DNA reads TGCGCCAGCAGCTTGGCCAGTTCCTACGAGCAGTACTTC.

This clonotype was recorded a few times. The chain links TRBV5-1 to TRBJ2-1; 11 bases line up with TRBD2. Germline values: CDR1 SGHRS, CDR2 YFSETQ. Losses at the gene ends were 1 base for V and 6 bases for J; bases not matched to a gene: 6. CDR3 length equals 16 residues. DNA of the CDR3: TGCGCCAGCAGCTTGCCGCGTAGCGGGGGGGGCAATGAGCAGTTCTTC. The encoded protein is CASSLPRSGGGNEQFF. The full variable domain, rest sourced from reference TRBV5-1 and TRBJ2-1, is KAGVTQTPRYLIKTRGQQVTLSCSPISGHRSVSWYQQTPGQGLQFLFEYFSETQRNKGNFPGRFSGRQFSNSRSEMNVSTLELGDSALYLCASSLPRSGGGNEQFFGPGTRLTVL.

The CDR3 reads CASRGPGLGTGELFF. In DNA, the CDR3 is TGTGCCAGCAGGGGACCGGGACTAGGCACCGGGGAGCTGTTTTTT. The gene calls are TRBV25-1 and TRBJ2-2; the match to TRBD2 covers 8 bases. The J segment lost 4 bases and the V segment lost 6 bases, leaving 7 bases of the junction unmatched. This CDR3 has 15 residues. Germline V gene data show CDR1 as MGHDK and CDR2 as SYGVNS.

This clonotype has a count of ten or more. The chain links TRBV9 to TRBJ2-1; 16 nucleotides align to TRBD2. Per the germline V gene, CDR1 is SGDLS and CDR2 is YYNGEE. Germline trimming cut 0 bases from V and 7 bases from J; bases unmatched to any gene: 4. The CDR3 totals 17 residues. CDR3 nucleotides: TGTGCCAGCAGCGTAGGTGGGACTAGCGGGAGGGTGAATGAGCAGTTCTTC. Amino acids: CASSVGGTSGRVNEQFF.

In this sample, this clonotype turned up many times. V usage is TRBV6-2 or TRBV6-3 and J usage is TRBJ1-6; a weak D match, TRBD1 (5 bases). This CDR3 has 18 residues. Per germline, CDR1 MNHEY and CDR2 SVGEGT. Trimming took off 5 bases at V and 3 bases at J, with 20 bases between the two ends. The CDR3 loop is CASSNKAGGGNYNSPLHF. In DNA form, the CDR3 reads TGTGCCAGCAGTAACAAAGCAGGCGGGGGAAACTATAATTCACCCCTCCACTTT.

CDR3 coding DNA: TGTGCCTGGAGTGTAGGTCAGGGCGCCTACAATGAGCAGTTCTTC. Translated, it gives CAWSVGQGAYNEQFF. This chain links TRBV25-1 with TRBJ2-1; possibly TRBD1 for D (5 bases). The CDR3 sequence is 15 residues long. Germline assignment: CDR1 MGHDK and CDR2 SYGVNS. Trimming cost V 11 bases and J 2 bases, with 19 bases left between them.